This entry describes one T cell receptor (beta chain). Generated by immunoSEQ multiplex PCR, the TCRdb table keeps only in-frame clones and is missing some. The sample has roughly 230,000 clones; about 88% are singletons. This sample stems from a study of blood T cell repertoires in COVID-19. Study as a whole: Both acute and convalescent COVID-19 samples were obtained from the United States, Italy and Spain. PBMCs, B-cell-depleted T cells, or T cells were the source of the cDNA or gDNA that made up the material.

In germline, CDR1 is MNHEY, CDR2 SVGEGT. V lost 0 bases to trimming and J lost 8 bases, with 16 bases between them. This CDR3 spans 15 amino acids. This chain uses TRBV6-2 or TRBV6-3 with TRBJ1-2; no firm D call. Sequencing input: peripheral blood. This TCR came from a man aged 65-85 years with acute or convalescent COVID-19. The CDR3 is CASSYSNGGGGGYTF. The DNA for the CDR3 is TGTGCCAGCAGTTACTCGAACGGCGGTGGAGGCGGCTACACCTTC.